The 9 T cell receptor beta chains reported below all come from one sample, sequenced in a study of T cell responses to AZD1222 COVID-19 vaccine. This table comes from immunoSEQ multiplex PCR, and its TCRdb copy is limited to in-frame clones, with some not included. The table includes about 150,000 clones, roughly 90% detected once. Sample: peripheral blood, taken on day 0 of AZD1222 vaccination. These receptors were collected from an adult in good health.

The chain joins TRBV6-5 to TRBJ1-6; tentative D call: TRBD1 (5 bases). Germline V CDR1 and CDR2: MNHEY, SVGAGI. This CDR3 has 14 amino acids. Trimming removed 6 bases from V and 5 bases from J, with 11 bases in between. In DNA form, the CDR3 reads TGTGCCAGCAGACCGGGACGGAATAATTCACCCCTCCACTTT. Amino acid sequence: CASRPGRNNSPLHF.

Concerning this clone: One end of the junction varies from germline; a read error may be responsible. The chain uses TRBV7-9 and TRBJ2-1; either TRBD1 or TRBD2 may supply D (5 bases each). Germline values: CDR1 SEHNR, CDR2 FQNEAQ (reference sequence). There are 10 residues in the CDR3. The CDR3 nucleotides read TGTGCCAGCAGCTCCGGGACGACCATCTTC. Translation gives CASSSGTTIF.

This chain connects TRBV5-1 to TRBJ1-4, with D tentatively TRBD1 (6 bases). V dropped 0 bases and J dropped 5 bases, with 14 bases sitting between them. In germline, CDR1 is SGHRS, CDR2 YFSETQ. The CDR3 consists of 16 residues. In DNA form, the CDR3 reads TGCGCCAGCAGCTTGGGGCGGGACATGTTCAATGAAAAACTGTTTTTT. As protein: CASSLGRDMFNEKLFF.

V gene TRBV4-3 combines with J gene TRBJ1-5, with a possible D match to TRBD1 (6 bases). Trimming stripped 5 bases from V and 5 bases from J, with 10 bases between. The germline CDR1 and CDR2 sequences are LGHNA and YSLEER. This CDR3 has 13 residues. The CDR3 loop reads CASSVHRDQPQHF. The CDR3 DNA follows: TGCGCCAGCAGCGTTCACAGGGATCAGCCCCAGCATTTT.

J is TRBJ2-7 and V is TRBV5-6; weak D call: TRBD2 (6 bases). V was trimmed by 6 bases and J by 6 bases, leaving 10 bases between them. The length of the CDR3 is 11 residues. Germline assignment: CDR1 SGHDT and CDR2 YYEEEE. The CDR3 DNA reads as TGTGCCAGCACGGGGGACGGCGAGCAGTACTTC. It is translated as CASTGDGEQYF.

This rearrangement joins TRBV10-3 to TRBJ1-2; D might be TRBD1 (6 bases). V was clipped by 3 bases and J by 2 bases, with 10 bases between them. Germline CDR1 reads ENHRY; CDR2 reads SYGVKD. This CDR3 contains 14 residues. The CDR3 DNA reads as TGTGCCATCAGTGAAAGACAGGACAACTATGGCTACACCTTC. This encodes CAISERQDNYGYTF.

The rearrangement uses TRBV2 and TRBJ1-5; 8 nucleotides line up with TRBD1. The J segment lost 5 bases and the V segment lost 3 bases, leaving 6 bases of the junction unmatched. This CDR3 region has 15 residues. CDR1 is SNHLY, CDR2 FYNNEI, per germline. For the CDR3, the DNA is TGTGCCAGCAGTGACAGGGGGCGGACAGATCAGCCCCAGCATTTT. Translating it yields CASSDRGRTDQPQHF.

The chain combines TRBV5-1 with TRBJ1-2, with D unclear. The CDR3 contains 14 residues. Germline CDR1 reads SGHRS; CDR2 reads YFSETQ. Trimming removed 4 bases at V and 2 bases at J, with 12 bases between. CDR3 nucleotides: TGCGCCAGCAGCGCGGCGACGGAAAACTATGGCTACACCTTC. Translated, it gives CASSAATENYGYTF.

The chain combines TRBV12-5 with TRBJ2-7; D is tentatively TRBD1 or TRBD2 (6 bases each). Trimming cost V 1 base and J 9 bases, with 16 bases left between them. Germline CDR1 and CDR2: LGHNT and FRNRAP. The CDR3 has 14 amino acids. CDR3 nucleotide sequence: TGTGCTAGTGGTTTGGAAGGGGGAGGCTTCGGGCAGTACTTC. Residues: CASGLEGGGFGQYF.